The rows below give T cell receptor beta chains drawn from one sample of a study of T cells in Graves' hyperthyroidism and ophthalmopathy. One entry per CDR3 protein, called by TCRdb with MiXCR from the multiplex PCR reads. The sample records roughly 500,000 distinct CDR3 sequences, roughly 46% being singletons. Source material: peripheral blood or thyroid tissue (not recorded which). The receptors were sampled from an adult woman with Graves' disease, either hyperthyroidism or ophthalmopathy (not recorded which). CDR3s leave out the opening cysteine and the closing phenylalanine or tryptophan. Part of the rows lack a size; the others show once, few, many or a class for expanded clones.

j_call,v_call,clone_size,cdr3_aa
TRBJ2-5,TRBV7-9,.,ASSSITGDQETQY
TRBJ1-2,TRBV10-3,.,AIGGGGVEDGYT
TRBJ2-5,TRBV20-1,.,SARVAGGGPY
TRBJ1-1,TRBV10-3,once,AIAATGGDTEAF
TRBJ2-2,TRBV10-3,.,AIRGSRDYNTGELF
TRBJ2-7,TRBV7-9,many,ASSTGGVYEQY
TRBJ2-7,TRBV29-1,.,SVGDSPYEQY
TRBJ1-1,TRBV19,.,ASSITGTVASTYPEAF
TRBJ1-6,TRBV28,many,ASSFNGSPHSPLH
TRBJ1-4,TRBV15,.,ATSRDRGGEGEKLF
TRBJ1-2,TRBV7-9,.,ASSLVHPPTNGYT
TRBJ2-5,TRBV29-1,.,SLLGPGTQY
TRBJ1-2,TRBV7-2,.,ASSEYRQGGGYT
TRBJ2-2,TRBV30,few,AWSSSGRETGELF
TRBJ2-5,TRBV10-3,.,AISEGTQY
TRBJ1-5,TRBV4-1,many,ASSHPTGRGYSNQPQH
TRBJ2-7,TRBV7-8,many,ASSEKGLAFPGQY
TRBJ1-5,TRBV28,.,ASSSLKLSVNQPQH
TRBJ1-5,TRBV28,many,ASSLAFGQPQH
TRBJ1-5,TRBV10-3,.,AISQSGTGLNQPQH
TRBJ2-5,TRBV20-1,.,SARDRLAFGTQY
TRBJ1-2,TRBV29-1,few,SVGYTMSDNRGYGYT
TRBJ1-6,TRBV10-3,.,AISEFLGSSPLH
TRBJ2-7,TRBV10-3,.,ATLSAGYDEQY
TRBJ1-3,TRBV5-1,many,ASSLGAGRNTIY
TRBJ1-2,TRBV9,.,ASSPRRGFYGYT
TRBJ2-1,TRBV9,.,ASSATSGRAREQF
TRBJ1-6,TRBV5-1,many,ASSLEGTENSPLH
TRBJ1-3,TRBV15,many,ATSRDRGYTIY
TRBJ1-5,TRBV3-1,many,ASSQFMRQPQH
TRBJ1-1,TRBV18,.,ASSPLGPVNTEAF
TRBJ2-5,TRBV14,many,ASSQEALAGEMKTQY
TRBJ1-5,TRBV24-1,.,AVRTRTWPQH
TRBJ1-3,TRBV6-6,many,ASRPTGASGNTIY
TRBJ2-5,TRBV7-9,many,ASSEPGPPETQY
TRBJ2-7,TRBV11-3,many,ASTLRRGLSYEQY
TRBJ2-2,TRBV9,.,ASSATGALSGELF
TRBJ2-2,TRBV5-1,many,ASSLRTVTGELF
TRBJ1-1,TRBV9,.,ASSFAGRVNTEAF
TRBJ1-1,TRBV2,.,ASSRTRTEAF
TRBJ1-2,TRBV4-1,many,ASSSWPKGRGEGYT